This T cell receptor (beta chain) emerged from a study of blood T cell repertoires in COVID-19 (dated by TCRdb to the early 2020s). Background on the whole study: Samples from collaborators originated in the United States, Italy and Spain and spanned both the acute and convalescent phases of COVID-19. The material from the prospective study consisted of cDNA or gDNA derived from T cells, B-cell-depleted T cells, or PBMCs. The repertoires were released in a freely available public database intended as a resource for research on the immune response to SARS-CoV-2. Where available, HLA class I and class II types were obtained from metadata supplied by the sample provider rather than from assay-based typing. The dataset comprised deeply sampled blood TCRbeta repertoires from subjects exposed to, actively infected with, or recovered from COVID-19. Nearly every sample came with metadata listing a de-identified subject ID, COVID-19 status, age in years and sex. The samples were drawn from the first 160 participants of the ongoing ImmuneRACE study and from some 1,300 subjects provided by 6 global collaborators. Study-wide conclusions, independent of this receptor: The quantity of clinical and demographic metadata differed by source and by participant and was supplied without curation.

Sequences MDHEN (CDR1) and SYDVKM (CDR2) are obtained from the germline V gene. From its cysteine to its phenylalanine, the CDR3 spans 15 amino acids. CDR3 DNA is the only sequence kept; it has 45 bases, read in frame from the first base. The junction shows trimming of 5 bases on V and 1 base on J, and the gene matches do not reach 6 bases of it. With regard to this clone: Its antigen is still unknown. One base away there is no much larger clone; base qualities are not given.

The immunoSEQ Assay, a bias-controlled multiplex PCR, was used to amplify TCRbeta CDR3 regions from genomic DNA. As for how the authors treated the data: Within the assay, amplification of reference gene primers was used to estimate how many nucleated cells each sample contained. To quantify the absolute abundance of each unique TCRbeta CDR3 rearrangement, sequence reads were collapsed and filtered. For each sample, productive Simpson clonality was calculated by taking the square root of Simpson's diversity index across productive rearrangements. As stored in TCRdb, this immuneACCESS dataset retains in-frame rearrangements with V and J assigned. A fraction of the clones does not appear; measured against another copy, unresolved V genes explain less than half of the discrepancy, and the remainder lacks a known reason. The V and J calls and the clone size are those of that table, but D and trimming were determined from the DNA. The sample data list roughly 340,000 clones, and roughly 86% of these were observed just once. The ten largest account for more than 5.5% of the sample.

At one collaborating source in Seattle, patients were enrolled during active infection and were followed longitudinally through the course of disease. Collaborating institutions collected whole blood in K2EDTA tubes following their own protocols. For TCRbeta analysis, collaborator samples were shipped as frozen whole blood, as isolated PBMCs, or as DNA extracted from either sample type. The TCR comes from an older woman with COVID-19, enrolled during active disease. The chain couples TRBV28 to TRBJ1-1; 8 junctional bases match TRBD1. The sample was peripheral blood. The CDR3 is CASSIMDRANTEAFF. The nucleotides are TGTGCCAGCAGTATCATGGACAGGGCGAACACTGAAGCTTTCTTT.